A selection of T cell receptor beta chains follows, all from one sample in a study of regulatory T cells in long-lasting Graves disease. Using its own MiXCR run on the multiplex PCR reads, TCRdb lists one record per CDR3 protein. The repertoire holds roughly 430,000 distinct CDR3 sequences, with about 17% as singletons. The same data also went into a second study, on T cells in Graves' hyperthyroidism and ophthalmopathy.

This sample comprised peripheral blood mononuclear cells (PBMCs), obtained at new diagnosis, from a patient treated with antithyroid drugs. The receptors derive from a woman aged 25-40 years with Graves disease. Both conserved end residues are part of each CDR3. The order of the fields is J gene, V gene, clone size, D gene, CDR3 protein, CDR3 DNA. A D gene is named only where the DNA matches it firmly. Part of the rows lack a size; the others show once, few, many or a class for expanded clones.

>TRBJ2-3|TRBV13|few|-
CASSPGPIGTDTQYF
TGTGCCAGCAGCCCGGGACCCATAGGGACAGATACGCAGTATTTT
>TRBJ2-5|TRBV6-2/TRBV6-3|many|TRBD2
CASSYAGGRETQYF
TGTGCCAGCAGTTACGCGGGAGGTCGGGAGACCCAGTACTTC
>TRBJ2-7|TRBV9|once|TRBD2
CASNPGVAGDEDEQYF
TGTGCCAGCAATCCCGGGGTAGCGGGAGACGAGGACGAGCAGTACTTC
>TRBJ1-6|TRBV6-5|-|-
CASSSRGGFGPLHF
TGTGCCAGCAGTTCCAGGGGTGGCTTTGGGCCCCTCCACTTT
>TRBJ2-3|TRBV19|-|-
CASSIVAGGPPDTQYF
TGTGCCAGTAGTATAGTGGCCGGGGGACCCCCAGATACGCAGTATTTT
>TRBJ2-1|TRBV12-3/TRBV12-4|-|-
CASSFSYNEQFF
TGTGCCAGCAGTTTCTCCTACAATGAGCAGTTCTTC
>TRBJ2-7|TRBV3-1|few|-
CASSQESDGAYEQYF
TGTGCCAGCAGCCAAGAATCTGACGGAGCCTACGAGCAGTACTTC
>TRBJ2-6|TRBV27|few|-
CASSFGALGANVLTF
TGTGCCAGCAGTTTTGGTGCACTTGGGGCCAACGTCCTGACTTTC
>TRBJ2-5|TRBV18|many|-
CASSPQSETQYF
TGTGCCAGCTCACCACAATCAGAGACCCAGTACTTC
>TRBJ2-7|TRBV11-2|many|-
CASSSELGYEQYF
TGTGCCAGCAGCTCGGAGTTGGGCTACGAGCAGTACTTC
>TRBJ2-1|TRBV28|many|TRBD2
CASSFSGLAGRNEQFF
TGTGCCAGCAGCTTTTCGGGACTAGCGGGAAGGAATGAGCAGTTCTTC
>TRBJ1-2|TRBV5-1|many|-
CASSPSTVNYGYTF
TGCGCCAGCAGCCCGTCGACAGTAAACTATGGCTACACCTTC
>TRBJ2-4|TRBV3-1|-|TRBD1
CASSQDGQGRNIQYF
TGTGCCAGCAGCCAAGATGGACAGGGCAGGAACATTCAGTACTTC
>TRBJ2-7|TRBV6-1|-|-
CAIRGRESYEQYF
TGTGCCATCCGAGGGCGGGAATCCTACGAGCAGTACTTC
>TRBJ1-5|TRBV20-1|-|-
CSARGGLNQPQHF
TGCAGTGCTAGGGGGGGGTTAAATCAGCCCCAGCATTTT
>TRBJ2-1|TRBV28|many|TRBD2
CASSTGLVRPYNEQFF
TGTGCCAGCAGTACCGGACTAGTCCGGCCCTACAATGAGCAGTTCTTC
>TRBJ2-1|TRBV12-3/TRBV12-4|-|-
CASSLVVGGGENEQFF
TGTGCCAGCAGTCTAGTCGTTGGCGGAGGAGAGAATGAGCAGTTCTTC
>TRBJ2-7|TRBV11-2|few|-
CASSLAQGPWAYEQYF
TGTGCCAGCAGCTTAGCCCAGGGTCCCTGGGCCTACGAGCAGTACTTC
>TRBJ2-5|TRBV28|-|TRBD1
CASSLRGGRGPQETQYF
TGTGCCAGCAGTTTGCGAGGCGGCAGGGGGCCTCAAGAGACCCAGTACTTC
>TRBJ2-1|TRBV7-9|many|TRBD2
CASSERLAGSYNEQFF
TGTGCCAGCAGCGAGCGTCTAGCGGGTAGCTACAATGAGCAGTTCTTC
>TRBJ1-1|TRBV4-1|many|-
CASTKNTGGSGPEAFF
TGCGCCAGCACCAAAAACACGGGTGGGTCGGGGCCTGAAGCTTTCTTT
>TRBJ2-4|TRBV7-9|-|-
CASSLWNVRNPHLAKNIQYF
TGTGCCAGCAGCTTATGGAACGTTAGAAACCCACATTTAGCCAAAAACATTCAGTACTTC
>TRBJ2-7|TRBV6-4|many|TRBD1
CASSYGTGDRYEQYF
TGTGCCAGCAGTTACGGTACAGGGGACCGCTACGAGCAGTACTTC
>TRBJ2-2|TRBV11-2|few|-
CASSLSDMDTGELFF
TGTGCCAGCAGCTTATCCGATATGGACACCGGGGAGCTGTTTTTT
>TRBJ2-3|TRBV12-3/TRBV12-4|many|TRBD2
CASISGLAGSSTDTQYF
TGTGCCAGCATCTCGGGACTAGCGGGGTCTAGCACAGATACGCAGTATTTT
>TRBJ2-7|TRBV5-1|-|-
CASSLGDIGEQYF
TGCGCCAGCAGCTTGGGGGACATTGGCGAGCAGTACTTC
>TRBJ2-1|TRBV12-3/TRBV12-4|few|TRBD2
CASSPSSGRLCNEQFF
TGTGCCAGCAGTCCAAGTAGCGGGAGGTTGTGCAATGAGCAGTTCTTC
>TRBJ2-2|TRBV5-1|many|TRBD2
CASSWLAGGRSTGELFF
TGCGCCAGCAGCTGGCTAGCGGGAGGGCGGAGCACCGGGGAGCTGTTTTTT
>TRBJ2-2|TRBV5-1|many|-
CASSLDFNTGELFF
TGCGCCAGCAGCTTGGATTTTAACACCGGGGAGCTGTTTTTT
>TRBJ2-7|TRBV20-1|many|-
CSAASVGSGVVEQYF
TGCAGTGCTGCCTCTGTTGGGAGTGGGGTGGTCGAGCAGTACTTC
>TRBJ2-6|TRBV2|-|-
CASGVEDSGANVLTF
TGTGCCAGCGGGGTGGAGGACTCTGGGGCCAACGTCCTGACTTTC
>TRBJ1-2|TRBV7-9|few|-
CASSLEAVGGYTF
TGTGCCAGCAGCTTGGAGGCAGTCGGTGGCTACACCTTC
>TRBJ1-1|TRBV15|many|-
CATSREWRGTEAFF
TGTGCCACCAGCAGAGAATGGAGGGGCACTGAAGCTTTCTTT
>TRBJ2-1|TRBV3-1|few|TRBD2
CASSHPGLAPNEQFF
TGTGCCAGCAGCCACCCCGGACTAGCCCCAAATGAGCAGTTCTTC
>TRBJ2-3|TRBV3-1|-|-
CASSQDRSGDTQYF
TGTGCCAGCAGCCAAGATAGGAGCGGAGATACGCAGTATTTT
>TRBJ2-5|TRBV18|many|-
CASSPPRATTETQYF
TGTGCCAGCTCACCACCTAGAGCGACCACGGAGACCCAGTACTTC
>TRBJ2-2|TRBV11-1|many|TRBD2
CASSPRGSYGRDTGELFF
TGTGCCAGCAGCCCACGAGGCTCCTACGGGAGGGACACCGGGGAGCTGTTTTTT
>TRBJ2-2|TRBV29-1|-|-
CSATIAGELFF
TGCAGCGCCACCATTGCGGGGGAGCTGTTTTTT
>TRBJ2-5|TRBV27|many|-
CASSLMGRETQYF
TGTGCCAGCAGTTTGATGGGGCGGGAGACCCAGTACTTC
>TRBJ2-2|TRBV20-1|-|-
CSAISVEDGELFF
TGCAGTGCTATTAGCGTGGAGGACGGGGAGCTGTTTTTT
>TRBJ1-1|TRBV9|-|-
CASSDPRQGNTEAFF
TGTGCCAGCAGCGACCCAAGGCAGGGGAACACTGAAGCTTTCTTT
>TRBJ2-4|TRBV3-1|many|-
CASTRTGAKNIQYF
TGTGCCAGCACTCGTACGGGAGCCAAAAACATTCAGTACTTC
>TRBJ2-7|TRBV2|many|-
CASSVSSATAYEQYF
TGTGCCAGCAGTGTGTCTAGCGCGACAGCCTACGAGCAGTACTTC
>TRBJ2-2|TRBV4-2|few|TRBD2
CASSQVLAGGANTGELFF
TGTGCCAGCAGCCAAGTCCTAGCGGGAGGAGCGAACACCGGGGAGCTGTTTTTT
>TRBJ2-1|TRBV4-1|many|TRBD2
CASSQRTSGIWRNEQFF
TGCGCCAGCAGCCAGAGGACTAGCGGGATTTGGCGCAATGAGCAGTTCTTC
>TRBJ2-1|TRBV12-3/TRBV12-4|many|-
CASTDSSSSYNEQFF
TGTGCCAGCACGGACAGTTCAAGCTCCTACAATGAGCAGTTCTTC
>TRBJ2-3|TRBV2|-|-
CASSPHRADTQYF
TGTGCCAGCAGTCCCCATCGGGCAGATACGCAGTATTTT
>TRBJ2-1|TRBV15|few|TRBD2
CATSVGLAGGNEQFF
TGTGCCACCAGCGTGGGACTAGCGGGTGGTAATGAGCAGTTCTTC
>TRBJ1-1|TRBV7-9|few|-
CASSLDSGTAFF
TGTGCCAGCAGCTTAGATTCAGGGACCGCTTTCTTT
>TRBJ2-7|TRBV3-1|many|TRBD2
CASSLLAGGTAEQYF
TGTGCCAGCAGCCTTTTAGCGGGAGGGACGGCCGAGCAGTACTTC
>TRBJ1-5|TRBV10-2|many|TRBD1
CASSTGTGLKQPQHF
TGCGCCAGCAGTACCGGGACAGGGCTTAAACAGCCCCAGCATTTT
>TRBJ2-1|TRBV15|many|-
CATSTGYNEQFF
TGTGCCACCAGCACCGGATACAATGAGCAGTTCTTC